Sequencing of this T cell receptor (beta chain) was carried out in a study of CD8 T cells in Susac syndrome. Sequencing of TCR beta was carried out in blood CD8+ and CD4+ T cells. Matched for age and sex, the controls were healthy donors. V lost 6 bases to trimming and J lost 7 bases; unmatched junction nucleotides: 16. From germline, CDR1 is LGHDT and CDR2 YNNKEL (reference sequence). There are 17 residues in the CDR3. After extraction with the RNeasy kit, about 0.5 to 1 ug of the RNA was reverse transcribed using random hexamers. MiXCR, run by TCRdb on the immunoSEQ multiplex PCR reads, gives a single entry per CDR3 protein. The table includes under 200,000 distinct CDR3 sequences, 85% to 95% detected once.

The V gene is TRBV3-1, the J gene TRBJ2-1, with 9 positions matching TRBD2. The sequence derives from a human donor in good health. Source material: CD4+ T cells from PBMCs. The CDR3 nucleotides read TGTGCCAGCAGAACGACTAGCGGCGTGAACAGTGGTAATGAGCAGTTCTTC. It specifies CASRTTSGVNSGNEQFF.